What follows describes a single T cell receptor (beta chain). Antigen: not known. The sample is drawn from a study of cytomegalovirus exposure and HLA in healthy donors. Across the whole study: The 120 validation repertoires used the same platform as the 550 to 800 first-cohort repertoires (as reported by a later analysis).

Study results and caveats: First-cohort TCR clusters tended to co-occur in the 95 to 150 validation repertoires, a later analysis found.

Libraries were prepared by immunoSEQ multiplex PCR; TCRdb keeps only in-frame clonotypes and omits some of them. The table has tens of thousands of clones, 85% to 95% seen once. The CDR3 totals 16 residues. With 4 bases clipped from V and 7 bases from J, the junction kept 10 bases outside the gene matches. The germline gives CDR1 SGHRS, CDR2 YFSETQ. V is TRBV5-1 and J is TRBJ2-2; 10 bases are a match to TRBD1. This TCR came from a woman under 30 in good health and CMV-seropositive. Material: PBMCs. This CDR3 reads CASSMTGTGAGGELFF. The CDR3 coding sequence is TGCGCCAGCAGCATGACCGGGACAGGGGCGGGCGGGGAGCTGTTTTTT.